The source of this T cell receptor beta chain is a study of T cell clusters in autoimmune cytopenias. Across the study: Healthy control donors averaged about 50 years of age, with a median of approximately 59 years. A median of around 50,000 TRB reads per sample yielded a median roughly 2,300 distinct clonotypes.

The CDR3 has 11 amino acids. Germline V gene lookup returns CDR1 DFQATT and CDR2 SNEGSKA (reference sequence). Some 40,000 genome equivalents of blood DNA were amplified for TRB. TRB was amplified by touch-down multiplex PCR, primer pools A and B combined. TCRdb re-called the multiplex PCR reads and shows each CDR3 protein once, DNA omitted. Its table lists around 11,000 distinct CDR3 sequences. These same records also appear under a second study, on T cell repertoires in aging, cancer and after chemotherapy. That study reports: Untreated cancer patients had significantly lower blood TCR diversity than age-matched healthy donors. No conclusions about immunological memory after chemotherapy can be drawn from the repertoire data.

The sequenced sample consisted of peripheral blood. The receptor's source is a human donor in good health. The V and J genes are TRBV20-1 and TRBJ1-1; TCRdb reports TRBD1, a call that lacks DNA to check it against. The CDR3 loop reads CSGWGDTEAFF.